This is a list of T cell receptor beta chains from one sample in a study of cytotoxic CD8 clonotypes in ibrutinib-treated CLL. The repertoire was sequenced with immunoSEQ multiplex PCR; TCRdb's copy has only in-frame clones and lacks some. The sample lists approximately 92,000 clones; about 74% were seen once. This specimen was PBMCs, taken after 24 months of ibrutinib treatment. All receptors derive from a human donor with chronic lymphocytic leukemia. CDR3s include the opening cysteine and the closing phenylalanine or tryptophan. A D gene is named only where the DNA matches it firmly. Size is stated for part of the rows, as once, few or many counts, or as a class when the clone is expanded.

TRBJ1-4 once TRBV5-1 NA CASNEKGQDEKLFF TGCGCCAGCAACGAGAAGGGGCAGGATGAAAAACTGTTTTTT
TRBJ2-2 NA TRBV10-1 NA CASSEFEMNTGELFF TGCGCCAGCAGTGAGTTTGAGATGAACACCGGGGAGCTGTTTTTT
TRBJ2-7 NA TRBV29-1 TRBD2 CSVGTSVSSYEQYF TGCAGCGTTGGGACTAGCGTGAGCTCCTACGAGCAGTACTTC
TRBJ2-2 NA TRBV14 TRBD2 CASSQDQGLANTGELFF TGTGCCAGCAGCCAAGATCAGGGACTAGCTAACACCGGGGAGCTGTTTTTT
TRBJ2-7 NA TRBV5-8 NA CASRGRGTLEQYF TGTGCCAGCAGGGGCAGGGGTACCCTCGAGCAGTACTTC
TRBJ2-3 NA TRBV2 NA CASSALKGHSTDTQYF TGTGCCAGCAGCGCCCTTAAGGGACACTCCACAGATACGCAGTATTTT
TRBJ2-7 NA TRBV6-6 NA CASLKSGVGGEQYF TGTGCCAGCCTAAAATCGGGCGTAGGGGGCGAGCAGTACTTC
TRBJ1-6 NA TRBV7-2 TRBD1 CASSARTGGNSPLHF TGTGCCAGCAGCGCCAGGACAGGCGGGAATTCACCCCTCCACTTT
TRBJ2-6 few TRBV7-3 NA CASSLRQEAFSGANVLTF TGTGCCAGCAGCCTACGCCAAGAGGCCTTCTCTGGGGCCAACGTCCTGACTTTC
TRBJ2-1 NA TRBV30 NA CAWSEKGSLYNEQFF TGTGCCTGGAGTGAAAAAGGGAGTTTGTACAATGAGCAGTTCTTC
TRBJ2-1 NA TRBV6-1 NA CASSELKGQQFF TGTGCCAGCAGTGAACTCAAGGGCCAGCAGTTCTTC
TRBJ1-2 NA TRBV28 NA CASSLGVQGYGYTF TGTGCCAGCAGTTTAGGGGTCCAAGGGTATGGCTACACCTTC
TRBJ1-6 few TRBV5-1 TRBD1 CASSLGTGSSPLHF TGCGCCAGCAGCTTAGGGACAGGGAGTTCACCCCTCCACTTT
TRBJ1-1 NA TRBV6-1 NA CASSDPIMGTEAFF TGTGCCAGCAGTGACCCCATTATGGGCACTGAAGCTTTCTTT
TRBJ2-7 NA TRBV5-4 TRBD1 CASSMTGGSSYEQYF TGTGCCAGCAGCATGACAGGGGGCTCCTCCTACGAGCAGTACTTC
TRBJ2-7 few TRBV11-1 NA CASSLAGVTYEQYF TGTGCCAGCAGCTTAGCGGGAGTTACTTACGAGCAGTACTTC
TRBJ2-7 few TRBV4-1 NA CASSQDHVRGSYEQYF TGCGCCAGCAGCCAAGATCACGTCCGGGGCTCCTACGAGCAGTACTTC
TRBJ1-3 NA TRBV28 NA CASRAGSGNTIYF TGTGCCAGCAGAGCAGGCTCTGGAAACACCATATATTTT
TRBJ1-1 NA TRBV5-1 TRBD1 CASSLAGQGSEAFF TGCGCCAGCAGCTTGGCCGGACAGGGCTCTGAAGCTTTCTTT
TRBJ2-7 NA TRBV11-2 TRBD1 CASSPRTGISYEQYF TGTGCCAGCAGCCCACGGACAGGGATCTCCTACGAGCAGTACTTC
TRBJ1-6 few TRBV5-6 TRBD1 CASSSGQGRRYNSPLHF TGTGCCAGCAGCTCGGGACAGGGGCGGCGATATAATTCACCCCTCCACTTT
TRBJ2-5 NA TRBV14 NA CASSQDWIQGETQYF TGTGCCAGCAGCCAAGATTGGATCCAGGGGGAGACCCAGTACTTC
TRBJ2-7 once TRBV18 NA CASSRDVSYEQYF TGTGCCAGCTCACGAGATGTATCCTACGAGCAGTACTTC
TRBJ2-7 NA TRBV7-2 NA CASSEGLYSYEQYF TGTGCCAGCAGTGAAGGGTTATATTCCTACGAGCAGTACTTC
TRBJ2-2 NA TRBV18 NA CASSPLLPGPGELFF TGTGCCAGCTCACCGTTACTACCAGGCCCCGGGGAGCTGTTTTTT
TRBJ1-1 NA TRBV5-1 NA CASGRRGSTEAFF TGCGCCAGCGGCCGGCGGGGTAGCACTGAAGCTTTCTTT
TRBJ1-5 NA TRBV6-1 TRBD1 CASSGRDRGPNQPQHF TGTGCCAGCAGTGGTCGGGACAGGGGGCCCAATCAGCCCCAGCATTTT
TRBJ1-5 NA TRBV10-1 TRBD1 CASSGDCGTDSNQPQHF TGCGCCAGCAGTGGAGATTGTGGGACAGATAGCAATCAGCCCCAGCATTTT
TRBJ2-7 NA TRBV6-1 TRBD2 CASSEGGGIAGVEQYF TGTGCCAGCAGTGAGGGAGGGGGGATAGCGGGAGTCGAGCAGTACTTC
TRBJ1-2 many TRBV2 NA CASSEIPGAVYGYTF TGTGCCAGCAGTGAAATACCCGGGGCCGTCTATGGCTACACCTTC
TRBJ1-3 NA TRBV28 NA CASMRGRAGNTIYF TGTGCCAGCATGAGGGGCCGCGCTGGAAACACCATATATTTT
TRBJ2-2 once TRBV28 NA CASRVGTVNTGELFF TGTGCCAGCAGAGTCGGGACCGTTAACACCGGGGAGCTGTTTTTT
TRBJ2-7 few TRBV10-1 NA CASIEGDVIDNSYEQYF TGCGCCAGCATCGAGGGAGATGTCATCGACAACTCCTACGAGCAGTACTTC
TRBJ2-5 few TRBV5-1 TRBD1 CASSPGQGGPETQYF TGCGCCAGCAGCCCCGGACAGGGTGGGCCAGAGACCCAGTACTTC
TRBJ1-2 NA TRBV4-1 NA CASSQDPRLSLGGYTF TGCGCCAGCAGCCAAGATCCCAGGTTGAGCCTGGGCGGCTACACCTTC
TRBJ1-3 NA TRBV7-2 NA CASSYQMNRPSGNTIYF TGTGCCAGCAGCTACCAAATGAACCGCCCGTCTGGAAACACCATATATTTT
TRBJ2-7 NA TRBV27 NA CASSGTEKGSHEQYF TGTGCCAGCAGTGGGACGGAGAAGGGTTCCCACGAGCAGTACTTC
TRBJ1-3 few TRBV6-1 NA CAIDRVGNTIYF TGTGCCATAGACCGGGTCGGAAACACCATATATTTT
TRBJ2-3 few TRBV6-1 NA CASSEMDTQYF TGTGCCAGCAGTGAAATGGATACGCAGTATTTT
TRBJ1-5 NA TRBV7-9 NA CASSPTGNQPQHF TGTGCCAGCAGCCCTACAGGCAATCAGCCCCAGCATTTT
TRBJ2-3 NA TRBV18 TRBD2 CASSPRATSGTDTQYF TGTGCCAGCTCACCGCGCGCGACTAGCGGGACAGATACGCAGTATTTT
TRBJ2-7 few TRBV18 TRBD1 CASSPAGTGVGEQYF TGTGCCAGCTCACCAGCCGGGACAGGGGTTGGCGAGCAGTACTTC
TRBJ2-1 many TRBV9 TRBD2 CASSVRLAGDNEQFF TGTGCCAGCAGCGTAAGACTAGCGGGAGATAATGAGCAGTTCTTC
TRBJ1-3 NA TRBV5-1 NA CASSLGGAFSGNTIYF TGCGCCAGCAGTTTAGGTGGGGCATTCTCTGGAAACACCATATATTTT
TRBJ1-2 NA TRBV14 NA CASSPNRVSGYTF TGTGCCAGCAGCCCCAACAGGGTTTCTGGCTACACCTTC
TRBJ2-3 NA TRBV7-6 NA CASTLFRRSDTQYF TGTGCCAGCACCCTCTTCCGGAGGTCAGATACGCAGTATTTT
TRBJ2-2 NA TRBV7-2 TRBD1 CASSRVEDRRRTEELFF TGTGCCAGCAGCAGGGTCGAGGACAGGAGGAGGACCGAGGAGCTGTTTTTT
TRBJ1-2 medium-sized TRBV19 TRBD1 CASMPGQGNYGYTF TGTGCCAGTATGCCTGGACAGGGTAACTATGGCTACACCTTC
TRBJ2-3 NA TRBV5-1 TRBD2 CASSSTSGGDTQYF TGCGCCAGCAGCTCAACTAGCGGTGGAGATACGCAGTATTTT
TRBJ1-5 NA TRBV28 NA CASSLYPTVPGNQPQHF TGTGCCAGCAGTTTATACCCCACAGTACCGGGCAATCAGCCCCAGCATTTT
TRBJ2-3 NA TRBV30 TRBD2 CAGSHLRGRIADTQYF TGTGCCGGGTCCCACCTCCGCGGGAGGATTGCAGATACGCAGTATTTT
TRBJ2-1 NA TRBV28 NA CASSQIASGHNEQFF TGTGCCAGCAGTCAGATAGCGTCGGGTCACAATGAGCAGTTCTTC
TRBJ1-1 NA TRBV29-1 NA CSVVLGNGEAFF TGCAGCGTTGTGTTGGGGAATGGTGAAGCTTTCTTT
TRBJ1-4 NA TRBV6-1 NA CASIRDNNEKLFF TGTGCCAGTATCCGGGACAACAATGAAAAACTGTTTTTT